This T cell receptor beta chain was profiled in a study of blood T cells in healthy people across ages. Study-level points and caveats: In older individuals, TCR beta diversity per million T cells was lower, falling roughly linearly with age. Long-lived donors carried more naive CD4+ cells and greater diversity than aged donors.

Each individual donor underwent a draw of approximately 9.6 milliliters of peripheral blood. Sample-barcoded 5' priming and a J-beta primer mix drove a second PCR of about 6 to 12 cycles. TCRdb reanalysed the 5' RACE reads using MiXCR and keeps one entry per CDR3 protein. The sample lists more than 550,000 distinct CDR3 sequences, 22% seen once, with roughly 22% in the top ten. This clonotype was seen more than once but under ten times. Its antigen is unknown. Germline V lookup: CDR1 DFQATT, CDR2 SNEGSKA (reference sequence). The CDR3 sequence is 15 residues long. V was pared by 6 bases and J by 5 bases, with 9 bases of the junction left unmatched.

The receptor was derived from a man aged 65 to 85 in good health. The genes are TRBV20-1 and TRBJ1-6; 8 nucleotides match TRBD1. Input material: blood. The CDR3 sequence is CSAFLTGGNNSPLHF. CDR3 nucleotide sequence: TGCAGTGCCTTCCTTACAGGGGGAAATAATTCACCCCTCCACTTT.